Included here is one TCR beta chain sequence, with context. Its antigen is still unknown. The sample belongs to a study of CXCR3-negative and CXCR3-positive naive CD8 T cells. Every CD8+ subset sample held some 300,000 flow-sorted cells, done in triplicate. Naive CD8+ T lymphocytes were specified as CD45RO-CCR7+CD27+CD95-. Carrying UMI labels, the TRB cDNA libraries were prepared through 5' RACE. TCRdb reprocessed the 5' RACE reads; each CDR3 protein has one entry and no DNA is given. Its clone listing holds 7,500 to 8,500 distinct CDR3 sequences. This CDR3 has 15 amino acids. CDR1 and CDR2 (germline): MNHNY, SVGAGI (reference sequence). Study results and caveats: TRB CDR3s of CXCR3-positive naive cells were more hydrophobic than those of CXCR3-negative naive cells. Post-cryopreservation CXCR3 expression was partly diminished, and the bulk of assays employed fresh PBMCs.

The sequencing input was naive CXCR3+ CD8+ T cells from blood. Subset reported: CD45RO-CCR7+CD27+CD95- naive CD8+ T cells expressing CXCR3 (TNR3+). The chain joins TRBV6-6 to TRBJ2-5; TCRdb's D call of TRBD1 is untestable without DNA. The source is a human donor in good health. Some clones in this sample may be carry-over from other donors' samples. CDR3 protein: CASSYSWGRGETQYF.